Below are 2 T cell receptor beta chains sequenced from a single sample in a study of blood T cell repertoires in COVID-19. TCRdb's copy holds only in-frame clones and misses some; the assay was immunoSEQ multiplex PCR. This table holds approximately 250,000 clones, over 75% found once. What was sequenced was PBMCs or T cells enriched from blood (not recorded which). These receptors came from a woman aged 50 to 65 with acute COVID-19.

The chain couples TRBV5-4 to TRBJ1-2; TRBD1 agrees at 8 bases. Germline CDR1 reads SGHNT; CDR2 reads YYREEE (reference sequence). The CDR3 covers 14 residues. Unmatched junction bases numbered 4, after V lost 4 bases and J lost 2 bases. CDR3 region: CASSVGQANYGYTF. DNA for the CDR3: TGTGCCAGCAGCGTGGGACAGGCAAACTATGGCTACACCTTC.

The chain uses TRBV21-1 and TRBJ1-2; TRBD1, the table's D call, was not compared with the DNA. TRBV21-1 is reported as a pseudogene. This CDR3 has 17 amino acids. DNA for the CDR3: TGTGCCAGCAGCTCGAGAGTAAGGGACAGCGACTACTATGGCTACACCTTC. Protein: CASSSRVRDSDYYGYTF.